This T cell receptor beta chain was sequenced during a study of T cells expressing NK-cell markers. TCRdb re-called the 5' RACE reads; one entry per CDR3 protein, DNA not given. The record lists roughly 390,000 distinct CDR3 sequences, of which the ten most abundant hold around a tenth. The V gene's germline CDR1 is DFQATT and CDR2 SNEGSKA (reference sequence). The CDR3 sequence is 16 residues long. The genes are TRBV20-1 and TRBJ2-3; absent DNA, TCRdb's TRBD2 call cannot be checked. Sequenced: blood T cells: a sorted CD56 or NKG2C T cell subset, CD4+ or CD8+ T cells, or bulk PBMC T cells (not recorded which). The TCR comes from a woman between 45 and 65 years old in good health. CDR3 loop: CSARPGTSGSGDTQYF.